The clone carrying this TCR beta chain was found a few times. TCRdb re-derived calls from the 5' RACE reads in MiXCR, one entry per CDR3 protein. Of about 96,000 distinct CDR3 sequences listed, 15% to 20% are singletons. Germline V gene data show CDR1 as LGHNA and CDR2 as YNFKEQ. This CDR3 has 15 residues. J lost 0 bases, V lost 2 bases, and 4 bases had no gene match. The source of the sample is a study of T cells of healthy individuals. This TCR was recovered from a human donor in good health. The V gene is TRBV4-2, the J gene TRBJ2-7; 7 bases align to TRBD2. The CDR3 reads CASSQPGTTSYEQYF. Here the CDR3 DNA reads TGTGCCAGCAGCCAACCTGGGACTACCTCCTACGAGCAGTACTTC.